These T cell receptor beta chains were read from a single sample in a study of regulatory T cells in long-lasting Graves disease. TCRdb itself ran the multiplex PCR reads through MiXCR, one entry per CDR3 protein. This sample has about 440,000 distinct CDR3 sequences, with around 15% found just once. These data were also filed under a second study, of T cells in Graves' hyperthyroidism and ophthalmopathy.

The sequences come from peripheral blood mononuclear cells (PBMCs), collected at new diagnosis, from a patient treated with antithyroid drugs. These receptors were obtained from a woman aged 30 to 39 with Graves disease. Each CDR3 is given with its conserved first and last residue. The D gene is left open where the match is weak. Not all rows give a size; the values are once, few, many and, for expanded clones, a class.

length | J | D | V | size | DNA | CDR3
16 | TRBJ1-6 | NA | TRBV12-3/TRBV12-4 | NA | TGTGCCAGCAGTGCTGGGACTTTATCCCCCTATTCACCCCTCCACTTT | CASSAGTLSPYSPLHF
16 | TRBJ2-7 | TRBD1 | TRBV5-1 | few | TGCGCCAGCAGCTTGTTTGGGGGACAGGGGGCCCACGAGCAGTACTTC | CASSLFGGQGAHEQYF
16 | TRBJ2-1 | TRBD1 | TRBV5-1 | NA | TGCGCCAGCAGCTTGTCGACAGGGGGCACGGCCAATGAGCAGTTCTTC | CASSLSTGGTANEQFF
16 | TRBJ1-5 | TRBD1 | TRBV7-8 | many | TGTGCCAGCAGCCGGGACAGGGGAACGTTCAATCAGCCCCAGCATTTT | CASSRDRGTFNQPQHF
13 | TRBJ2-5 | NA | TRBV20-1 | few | TGCAGTGCTAGAGATCGAAAACAAGAGACCCAGTACTTC | CSARDRKQETQYF
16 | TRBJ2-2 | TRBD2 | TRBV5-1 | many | TGCGCCAGCAGCTTGGGTCTAGCGGCTGACACCGGGGAGCTGTTTTTT | CASSLGLAADTGELFF
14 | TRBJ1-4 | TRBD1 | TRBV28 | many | TGTGCCAGCAGCCCGGGACAGGGAGGTGAAAAACTGTTTTTT | CASSPGQGGEKLFF
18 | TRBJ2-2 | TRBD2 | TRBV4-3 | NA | TGCGCCAGCAGCCCAATACAGTCAGCGGGAGCGGGAACCGGGGAGCTGTTTTTT | CASSPIQSAGAGTGELFF
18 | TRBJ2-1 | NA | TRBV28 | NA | TGTGCCAGCCCTCCGGAAGGGGGGCCGGCCAAGTTGTACAATGAGCAGTTCTTC | CASPPEGGPAKLYNEQFF
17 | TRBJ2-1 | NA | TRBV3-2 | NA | TGTGCCAGCAGCCTGAGTTTGACTAGCGGGATAATCAATGAGCAGTTCTTC | CASSLSLTSGIINEQFF
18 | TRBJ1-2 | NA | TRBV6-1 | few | TGTGCCAGCAGTGAAATATGGAAGCCGGAACAGCCAAACTATGGCTACACCTTC | CASSEIWKPEQPNYGYTF
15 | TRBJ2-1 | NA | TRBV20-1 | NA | TGCAGTGCTAGAATATTGGCTAGGTTCTACAATGAGCAGTTCTTC | CSARILARFYNEQFF
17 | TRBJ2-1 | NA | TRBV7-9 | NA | TGTGCCAGCAGCGGGGCCCGGCTAGCACCTTCCTACAATGAGCAGTTCTTC | CASSGARLAPSYNEQFF
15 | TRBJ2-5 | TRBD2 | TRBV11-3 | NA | TGTGCCAGCAGCCGCCGTACTAGCGGCCAAGAGACCCAGTACTTC | CASSRRTSGQETQYF
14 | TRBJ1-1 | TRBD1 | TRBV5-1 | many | TGCGCCAGCAGCCCTTACGGACAGGAAGGAGCAGCTTTCTTT | CASSPYGQEGAAFF
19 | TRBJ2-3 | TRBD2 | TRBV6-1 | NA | TGTGCCAGCAGCCCCGTCCCCTCGTATAGCGGGAGGCGCACAGATACGCAGTATTTT | CASSPVPSYSGRRTDTQYF
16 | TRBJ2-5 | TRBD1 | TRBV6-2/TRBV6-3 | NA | TGTGCCAGCAGACGGCCATCCGGGACAGGGGAACAGACCCAGTACTTC | CASRRPSGTGEQTQYF
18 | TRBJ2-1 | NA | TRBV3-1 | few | TGTGCCAGCAGCCAGGAAACTAGAGAAAGCAGCTCCTACAATGAGCAGTTCTTC | CASSQETRESSSYNEQFF
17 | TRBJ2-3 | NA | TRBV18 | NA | TGTGCCAGCTCACCCCCTGGGGTAGCTTGGGTCCCAGATACGCAGTATTTT | CASSPPGVAWVPDTQYF
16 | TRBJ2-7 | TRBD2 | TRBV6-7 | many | TGTGCCAGCAGTTACGGGACTAGCGGGGAGGGGTACGAGCAGTACTTC | CASSYGTSGEGYEQYF
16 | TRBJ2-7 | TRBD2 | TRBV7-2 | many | TGTGCCAGCAGCTTAGATTCGCGGGAGGCCCCCCGCGAGCAGTACTTC | CASSLDSREAPREQYF
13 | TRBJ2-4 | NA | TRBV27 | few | TGTGCCAGCAGTTTTCGCCGAGGGGGCATTCAGTACTTC | CASSFRRGGIQYF
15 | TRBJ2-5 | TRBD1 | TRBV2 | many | TGTGCCAGCAGTGAAGGGACAGGGATTCAAGAGACCCAGTACTTC | CASSEGTGIQETQYF
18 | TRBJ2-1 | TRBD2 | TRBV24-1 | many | TGTGCCACCAGTGATCCGGGACTAGCGGGATTGGAGAACAATGAGCAGTTCTTC | CATSDPGLAGLENNEQFF
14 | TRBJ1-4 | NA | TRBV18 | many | TGTGCCAGCTCCCTTACGAGCGGGGATGAAAAACTGTTTTTT | CASSLTSGDEKLFF
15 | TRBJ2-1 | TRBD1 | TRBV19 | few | TGTGCCAGTAGCTTCCGGGACAGGATATACAATGAGCAGTTCTTC | CASSFRDRIYNEQFF
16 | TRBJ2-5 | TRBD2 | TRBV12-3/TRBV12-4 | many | TGTGCCAGCAGTTTACTCGGGACTAGGACTCGTCAGACCCAGTACTTC | CASSLLGTRTRQTQYF
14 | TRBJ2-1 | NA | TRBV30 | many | TGTGCCTGGAGTAATCATCTGTTGGGGGATGAGCAGTTCTTC | CAWSNHLLGDEQFF
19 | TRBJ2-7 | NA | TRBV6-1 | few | TGTGCCAGCAGCCCGGTCGGGGGTAGTTTTGGCTTGGGATCCTACGAGCAGTACTTC | CASSPVGGSFGLGSYEQYF
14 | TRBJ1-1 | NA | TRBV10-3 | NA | TGTGCCATCAGCCCGACTGTCTCGGGCACTGAAGCTTTCTTT | CAISPTVSGTEAFF